One sample yielded the 3 T cell receptor beta chains listed below, sequenced in a study of blood T cell repertoires in COVID-19. Assay used: immunoSEQ multiplex PCR; TCRdb lists only in-frame clones, some missing. Here the sample spans roughly 300,000 clones, 86% being singletons. The sample comprised peripheral blood. The source is a woman aged 45 to 65 with acute or convalescent COVID-19.

J is TRBJ2-7 and V is TRBV5-5; 9 bases agree with TRBD1. With 4 bases clipped from V and 0 bases from J, the junction kept 5 bases outside the gene matches. This CDR3 is built from 15 residues. Germline V gives CDR1 SGHKS, CDR2 YYEKEE (reference sequence). The CDR3 sequence is CASSKQGAGSYEQYF. The CDR3, as DNA: TGTGCCAGCAGCAAACAGGGGGCAGGCTCCTACGAGCAGTACTTC.

The chain couples TRBV6-5 to TRBJ2-7, with 12 nucleotides matching TRBD2. Germline V CDR1 and CDR2: MNHEY, SVGAGI. This CDR3 comprises 14 residues. V shed 2 bases, J shed 7 bases, and the junction held 3 bases outside the gene matches. The CDR3: CASSYRLAGGEQYF. The CDR3 DNA is TGTGCCAGCAGTTACAGGCTAGCGGGAGGGGAGCAGTACTTC.

V usage is TRBV28 and J usage is TRBJ2-1; TRBD2 agrees at 16 bases. The CDR3 has 22 residues. V was pared by 5 bases and J by 2 bases, with 18 bases of the junction left unmatched. From germline, CDR1 is MDHEN and CDR2 SYDVKM. DNA for the CDR3: TGTGCCAGCAGTCCCCCTGGTCTCGGGACTAGCGGGAGGGCCGGCCCCTACAATGAGCAGTTCTTC. Its protein product is CASSPPGLGTSGRAGPYNEQFF.